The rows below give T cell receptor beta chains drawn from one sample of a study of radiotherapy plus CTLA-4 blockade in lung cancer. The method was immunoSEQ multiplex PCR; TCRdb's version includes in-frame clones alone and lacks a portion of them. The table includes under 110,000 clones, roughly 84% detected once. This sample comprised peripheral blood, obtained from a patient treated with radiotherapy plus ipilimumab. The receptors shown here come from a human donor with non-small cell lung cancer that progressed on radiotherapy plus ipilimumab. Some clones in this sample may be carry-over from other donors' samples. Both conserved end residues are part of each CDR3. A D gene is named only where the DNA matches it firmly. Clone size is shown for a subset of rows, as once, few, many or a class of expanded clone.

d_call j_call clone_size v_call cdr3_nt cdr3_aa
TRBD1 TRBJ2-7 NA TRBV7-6 TGTGCCAGCAGCTCCCACCCCGGACAGGGAATGTACGAGCAGTACTTC CASSSHPGQGMYEQYF
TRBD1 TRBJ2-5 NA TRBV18 TGTGCCAGCTCACCCTTCGGGACAGGGCAAGAGACCCAGTACTTC CASSPFGTGQETQYF
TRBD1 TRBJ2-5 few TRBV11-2 TGTGCCAGCAAATCAGGGGGCGGGTACCAAGAGACCCAGTACTTC CASKSGGGYQETQYF
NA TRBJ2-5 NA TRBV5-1 TGCGCCAGCAGTCCCAACCAAGAGACCCAGTACTTC CASSPNQETQYF
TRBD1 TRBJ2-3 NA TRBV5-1 TGCGCCAGCAGCTTGGGGACAGGGGGCTCCACAGATACGCAGTATTTT CASSLGTGGSTDTQYF
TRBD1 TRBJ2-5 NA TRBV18 TGTGCCAGCTCACCAGTGATGACAGGGGTGGAGACCCAGTACTTC CASSPVMTGVETQYF
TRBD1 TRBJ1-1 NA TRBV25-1 TGTGCCAGCAGTGAGTTGGGACAGGGTAACACTGAAGCTTTCTTT CASSELGQGNTEAFF
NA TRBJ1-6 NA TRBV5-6 TGTGCCAGCAGCTCGGGGGTAAGGGGTTCACCCCTCCACTTT CASSSGVRGSPLHF
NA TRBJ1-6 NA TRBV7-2 TGTGCCAGCAGCCCCTTCGCGGCACCCCTCCACTTT CASSPFAAPLHF
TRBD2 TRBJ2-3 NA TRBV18 TGTGCCAGCTCACGCGGGGGGGCAAGAGATACGCAGTATTTT CASSRGGARDTQYF
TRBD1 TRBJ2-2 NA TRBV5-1 TGCGCCAGCAGCGACAGGGGACGTGGGGAGCTGTTTTTT CASSDRGRGELFF
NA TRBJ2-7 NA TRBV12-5 TGTGCTAGTGGTTTGGTTGAGGGTAACGAGCAGTACTTC CASGLVEGNEQYF
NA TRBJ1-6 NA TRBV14 TGTGCCACCGACAGAGACTATAATTCACCCCTCCACTTT CATDRDYNSPLHF
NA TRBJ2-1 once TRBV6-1 TGTGCCAGCAGTGTTGAGCAGAGTGAGCAGTTCTTC CASSVEQSEQFF
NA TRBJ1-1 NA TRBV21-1 TGTGCCAGCAGCAGGACAGGGGGCCAGAGAGGGAACACTGAAGCTTTCTTT CASSRTGGQRGNTEAFF
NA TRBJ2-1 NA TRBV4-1 TGCGCCAGCAGCCAAGTTACGAGCTCCTACAATGAGCAGTTCTTC CASSQVTSSYNEQFF
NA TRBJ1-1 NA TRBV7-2 TGTGCCAGCAGCTTTTCGTACCCGAACACTGAAGCTTTCTTT CASSFSYPNTEAFF
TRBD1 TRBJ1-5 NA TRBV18 TGTGCCAGCTCACCCCGACATATGGCCTATGGACAGGGGAATCAGCCCCAGCATTTT CASSPRHMAYGQGNQPQHF
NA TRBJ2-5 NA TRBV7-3 TGTGCCAGCAGCTTAACAGGGGGAGAAGAGACCCAGTACTTC CASSLTGGEETQYF
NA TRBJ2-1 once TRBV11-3 TGTGCCAGCAGCCCCGGGACAAGGAGTGATAATGAGCAGTTCTTC CASSPGTRSDNEQFF
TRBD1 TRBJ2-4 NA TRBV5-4 TGTGCCAGCAGCTTAAAGACAGGGGTCGACGCCAAAAACATTCAGTACTTC CASSLKTGVDAKNIQYF
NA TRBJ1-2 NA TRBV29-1 TGCAGCGTTGAAGATCTGGGTGGCTACACCTTC CSVEDLGGYTF
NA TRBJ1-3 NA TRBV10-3 TGTGCCATCAGCCCATTCCAGGGGCCTGGAAACACCATATATTTT CAISPFQGPGNTIYF
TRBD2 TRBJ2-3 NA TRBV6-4 TGTGCCAGCAGTGACGCGGGGGGGGGAGATACGCAGTATTTT CASSDAGGGDTQYF
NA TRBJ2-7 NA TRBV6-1 TGTGCCAGCAGTGTCTACGAGCAGTACTTC CASSVYEQYF
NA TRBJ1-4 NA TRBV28 TGTGCCAGCACCACTCTCGGGGGCGTATATGAAAAACTGTTTTTT CASTTLGGVYEKLFF